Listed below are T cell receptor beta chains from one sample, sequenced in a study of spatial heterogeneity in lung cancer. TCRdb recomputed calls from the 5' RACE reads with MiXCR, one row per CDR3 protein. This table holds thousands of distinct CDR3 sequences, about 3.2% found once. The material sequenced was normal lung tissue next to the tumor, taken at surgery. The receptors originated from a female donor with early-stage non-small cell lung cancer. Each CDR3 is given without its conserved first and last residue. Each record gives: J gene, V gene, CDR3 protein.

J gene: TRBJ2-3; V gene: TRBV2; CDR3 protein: ASRGLTDTQY
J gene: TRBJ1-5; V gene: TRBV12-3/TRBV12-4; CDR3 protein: ASSLGEGQPQH
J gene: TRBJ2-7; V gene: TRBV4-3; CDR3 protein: ASSQNRKISYEQY
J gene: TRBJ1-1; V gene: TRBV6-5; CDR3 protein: ASSPSLGYTEAF
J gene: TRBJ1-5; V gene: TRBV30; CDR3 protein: AWSGQGNQPQH
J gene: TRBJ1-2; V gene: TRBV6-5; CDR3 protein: ASSYDRTNYGYT
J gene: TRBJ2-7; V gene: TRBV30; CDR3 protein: AWRPDRIQEQY
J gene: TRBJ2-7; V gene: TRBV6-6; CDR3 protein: ASSYENPVVGEQY
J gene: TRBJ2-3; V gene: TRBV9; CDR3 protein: ASSRAGGTPDTQY
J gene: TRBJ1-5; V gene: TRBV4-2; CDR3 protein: ASSPIGGEGSNQPQH
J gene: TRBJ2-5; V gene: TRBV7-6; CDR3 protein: ASSHLGPQETQY
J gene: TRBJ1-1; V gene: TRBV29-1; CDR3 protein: SVVRDRNTEAF
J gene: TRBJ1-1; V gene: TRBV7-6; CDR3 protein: ASSSRRGQGNTEAF
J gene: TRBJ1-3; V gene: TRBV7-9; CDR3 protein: ASSLSGNTIY